The 23 T cell receptor beta chains below were found in one sample sequenced in a study of cytomegalovirus exposure and HLA in healthy donors. Primers included in the PCR were 60 Vbeta and 13 Jbeta primers. Sequenced by immunoSEQ multiplex PCR; TCRdb stores in-frame clones only, minus some. The sample has 150,000 to 180,000 clones, 65% to 75% seen once; the top ten hold around 1.9%. The sequenced sample was PBMCs. Receptors were obtained from a man aged 25 to 40 in good health and CMV-seronegative.

The gene calls are TRBV11-3 and TRBJ2-1; 8 bases are a match to TRBD2. Trimming cost V 0 bases and J 1 base; bases outside gene matches: 5. The CDR3 spans 17 residues. CDR1 and CDR2 from the germline V gene are SGHNT and YENEEA. This CDR3 reads CASSLDSSGGSYNEQFF. CDR3 DNA sequence: TGTGCCAGCAGCTTAGATTCTTCGGGGGGGTCCTACAATGAGCAGTTCTTC.

This rearrangement joins TRBV7-3 to TRBJ2-5; TRBD1 matches 10 bases. The CDR3 covers 15 residues. V shed 6 bases, J shed 5 bases, and the junction held 9 bases outside the gene matches. Germline values: CDR1 SGHTA, CDR2 FQGTGA. Here the CDR3 reads CASSFDRGPGETQYF. The DNA of the CDR3 is TGTGCCAGCAGTTTCGACAGGGGGCCAGGGGAGACCCAGTACTTC.

The chain recombines TRBV19 with TRBJ2-7; 8 bases match TRBD2. There are 13 residues in the CDR3. V shed 3 bases, J shed 6 bases, and the junction held 4 bases outside the gene matches. The germline CDR1 and CDR2 sequences are LNHDA and SQIVND (reference sequence). CDR3 DNA sequence: TGTGCCAGTAGTATCGGGACTAGTCGCGAGCAGTACTTC. It translates to CASSIGTSREQYF.

This chain uses TRBV28 with TRBJ2-7; 7 nucleotides align to TRBD2. This CDR3 region has 16 residues. Trimming at V came to 4 bases and at J to 7 bases, leaving 16 bases not matched to a gene. The germline V gene has CDR1 MDHEN and CDR2 SYDVKM. CDR3 loop: CASSSLAGGVYGEQYF. DNA for the CDR3: TGTGCCAGCAGTTCCTTAGCTGGGGGGGTGTACGGGGAGCAGTACTTC.

The gene calls are TRBV6-5 and TRBJ2-3, with 8 bases aligning to TRBD2. The junction had 4 bases not matched to a gene; V was cut back by 3 bases and J by 2 bases. The length of the CDR3 is 15 residues. CDR1 and CDR2 from the germline V gene are MNHEY and SVGAGI. The CDR3 reads CASSYSGGPTDTQYF. CDR3 sequence (DNA): TGTGCCAGCAGTTATTCGGGGGGGCCCACAGATACGCAGTATTTT.

The genes are TRBV19 and TRBJ1-1; 7 positions agree with TRBD1. With V trimmed by 11 bases and J by 1 base, 13 bases remained unmatched. The CDR3 has 15 amino acids. CDR1 is LNHDA, CDR2 SQIVND, per germline (reference sequence). The DNA of the CDR3 is TGTGCCGGACCCCCGGGACAGCCAAAGAACACTGAAGCTTTCTTT. As protein: CAGPPGQPKNTEAFF.

The J gene is TRBJ2-7, the V gene TRBV18; 10 bases are a match to TRBD2. This CDR3 has 15 residues. Germline trimming cut 4 bases from V and 6 bases from J; bases unmatched to any gene: 9. Germline V gene sequence: CDR1 KGHSH, CDR2 LQKENI. CDR3 region: CASSQTSGVSVEQYF. CDR3 in DNA: TGTGCCAGCTCACAAACTAGCGGGGTATCTGTCGAGCAGTACTTC.

This CDR3 reads CASSPQGGQPQHF. In DNA form, the CDR3 reads TGTGCCAGCAGTCCCCAAGGCGGCCAGCCCCAGCATTTT. This chain connects TRBV6-1 to TRBJ1-5; D gene uncertain. From germline, CDR1 is MNHNS and CDR2 SASEGT. There are 13 residues in the CDR3. Trimming removed 5 bases at V and 7 bases at J, with 12 bases between.

V gene TRBV10-3 combines with J gene TRBJ2-7, with 10 bases matching TRBD1. Trimming at V came to 3 bases and at J to 3 bases, leaving 5 bases not matched to a gene. CDR3 length: 15 residues. Germline V gene sequence: CDR1 ENHRY, CDR2 SYGVKD. CDR3: CAISDKGTGDYEQYF. The CDR3 region has the DNA TGTGCCATCAGTGATAAGGGGACAGGGGACTACGAGCAGTACTTC.

The chain carries TRBV27 and TRBJ1-5; 7 nucleotides agree with TRBD1. Germline assignment: CDR1 MNHEY and CDR2 SMNVEV (reference sequence). V gave up 8 bases and J gave up 0 bases; unmatched junction bases: 7. The CDR3 is 15 amino acids. CDR3: CASPLGGHSNQPQHF. The DNA for the CDR3 is TGTGCCAGCCCCCTAGGGGGCCATAGCAATCAGCCCCAGCATTTT.

The J gene is TRBJ2-2, the V gene TRBV5-5, with D possibly being TRBD1 (5 bases). Per germline, CDR1 SGHKS and CDR2 YYEKEE (reference sequence). The CDR3 runs to 14 residues. The V and J ends lost 0 bases and 3 bases respectively, with 6 bases between them. The DNA for the CDR3 is TGTGCCAGCAGCTTGGAAGGGGACACCGGGGAGCTGTTTTTT. Protein: CASSLEGDTGELFF.

The chain combines TRBV28 with TRBJ2-7, with D tentatively TRBD1 (5 bases). Trimming shortened V by 7 bases and J by 3 bases, and 16 bases separated the two germline ends. Germline assignment: CDR1 MDHEN and CDR2 SYDVKM. This CDR3 contains 14 residues. The CDR3 sequence: CASTPTATIYEQYF. CDR3 sequence (DNA): TGTGCCAGCACCCCGACAGCTACTATCTACGAGCAGTACTTC.

The V gene is TRBV19, the J gene TRBJ2-2; D is possibly TRBD1 (5 bases). The CDR3 has 14 amino acids. Germline assignment: CDR1 LNHDA and CDR2 SQIVND (reference sequence). V was pared by 2 bases and J by 4 bases, with 8 bases between. The CDR3 protein is CASSISGSTGELFF. In nucleotides, the CDR3 is TGTGCCAGTAGTATATCAGGGTCCACCGGGGAGCTGTTTTTT.

With respect to this clone: One junction end disagrees with the germline gene, perhaps due to a read error. The chain uses TRBV7-9 and TRBJ1-3; 7 bases are a match to TRBD1. The CDR3 consists of 15 residues. The germline gives CDR1 SEHNR, CDR2 FQNEAQ (reference sequence). CDR3 coding DNA: TGTTCCAGCAGCGGGCGGGACAGCGCTGGAAACACCATATATTTT. It yields the protein CSSSGRDSAGNTIYF.

The chain's CDR3 is CASSPHGGGAAQYF. As DNA, the CDR3 is TGTGCCAGCAGTCCCCATGGAGGGGGGGCTGCGCAGTACTTC. This chain uses TRBV27 with TRBJ2-7; a possible D gene is TRBD2 (7 bases). Deletions cut 5 bases from V and 9 bases from J, with 20 bases between. Germline loops: CDR1 MNHEY, CDR2 SMNVEV (reference sequence). The CDR3 is made up of 14 amino acids.

V gene TRBV27 combines with J gene TRBJ2-7; TRBD2 might be the D (5 bases). Trimming shortened V by 2 bases and J by 0 bases, and 11 bases separated the two germline ends. The CDR3 runs to 15 residues. Germline lookup yields CDR1 MNHEY and CDR2 SMNVEV (reference sequence). This CDR3 reads CASSLKPGYSYEQYF. In DNA form, the CDR3 reads TGTGCCAGCAGTTTAAAGCCGGGATACTCCTACGAGCAGTACTTC.

The rearrangement joins TRBV5-1 to TRBJ1-5; a possible D gene is TRBD1 (5 bases). V dropped 7 bases and J dropped 2 bases, with 13 bases sitting between them. The CDR3 covers 14 residues. CDR1 and CDR2 from the germline V gene are SGHRS and YFSETQ. The CDR3 loop is CASSVSGGNQPQHF. In DNA, the CDR3 is TGCGCCAGCTCCGTGTCGGGGGGCAATCAGCCCCAGCATTTT.

This clone was counted a few times. This sample includes further DNA sequences coding for the same CDR3. V and J are TRBV4-2 and TRBJ1-1, with D tentatively TRBD1 (5 bases). Trimming cost V 4 bases and J 0 bases, with 18 bases left between them. Germline V lookup: CDR1 LGHNA, CDR2 YNFKEQ. This CDR3 has 17 amino acids. CDR3 loop: CASSPGGVLGVNTEAFF. CDR3 nucleotide sequence: TGTGCCAGCAGCCCCGGGGGAGTATTGGGGGTGAACACTGAAGCTTTCTTT.

This chain connects TRBV7-8 to TRBJ2-3; TRBD2 aligns across 12 bases. V dropped 4 bases and J dropped 4; count of bases not matched to a gene: 6. This CDR3 region has 16 residues. In germline, CDR1 is SGHVS, CDR2 FQNEAQ. CDR3 DNA: TGTGCCAGCAGCTCACCTAGCGGGGGGGCCCCAGATACGCAGTATTTT. Translating it yields CASSSPSGGAPDTQYF.

This chain uses TRBV7-9 with TRBJ2-1, with TRBD2 matching 13 bases. This CDR3 is built from 18 residues. Per germline, CDR1 SEHNR and CDR2 FQNEAQ (reference sequence). Losses at the gene ends were 5 bases for V and 7 bases for J; bases not matched to a gene: 14. The DNA of the CDR3 is TGTGCCAGCAGCCTGCCGTGGAGACTAGCGGGGGGCCAAAATGAGCAGTTCTTC. This translates into CASSLPWRLAGGQNEQFF.

This clone showed up just once. This sequence joins TRBV6-5 and TRBJ2-7; TRBD1 agrees at 8 bases. Per germline, CDR1 MNHEY and CDR2 SVGAGI. V trimming: 6 bases; J trimming: 2 bases; junction bases outside the gene matches: 3. The CDR3 consists of 13 residues. The CDR3 spells CASRIQGAYEQYF. CDR3 DNA sequence: TGTGCCAGCAGGATACAGGGGGCCTACGAGCAGTACTTC.

This clone was found a few times. CDR3 bases: TGTGCCAGCAGCTTAGGGGTACGGGAGGAAGGCTCCTACGAGCAGTACTTC. Protein: CASSLGVREEGSYEQYF. This chain joins TRBV11-2 and TRBJ2-7; 7 bases are shared with TRBD2. The CDR3 has 17 residues. Per the germline V gene, CDR1 is SGHAT and CDR2 is FQNNGV. J was trimmed by 0 bases and V by 1 base; bases with no gene match: 9.

This clone was seen a handful of times. The chain is built from TRBV9 and TRBJ2-6; no firm D call. Trimming stripped 4 bases from V and 0 bases from J, with 5 bases between. Germline-derived CDR1 and CDR2 are SGDLS and YYNGEE. CDR3 length: 14 residues. The CDR3 DNA reads as TGTGCCAGCAGCATTCACTCTGGGGCCAACGTCCTGACTTTC. Residues: CASSIHSGANVLTF.